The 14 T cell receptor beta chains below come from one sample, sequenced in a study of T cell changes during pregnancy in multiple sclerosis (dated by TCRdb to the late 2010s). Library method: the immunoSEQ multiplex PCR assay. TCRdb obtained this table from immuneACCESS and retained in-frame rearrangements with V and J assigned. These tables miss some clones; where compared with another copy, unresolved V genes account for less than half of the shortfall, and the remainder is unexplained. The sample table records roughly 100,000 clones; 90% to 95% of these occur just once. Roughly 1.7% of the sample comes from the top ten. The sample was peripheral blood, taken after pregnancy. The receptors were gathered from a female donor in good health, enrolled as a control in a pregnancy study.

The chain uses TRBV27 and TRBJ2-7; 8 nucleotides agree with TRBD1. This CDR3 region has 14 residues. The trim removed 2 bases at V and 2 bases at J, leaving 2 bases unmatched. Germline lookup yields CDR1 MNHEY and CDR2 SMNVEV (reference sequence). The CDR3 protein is CASSLNRGAYEQYF. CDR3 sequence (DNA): TGTGCCAGCAGTTTAAACAGGGGGGCCTACGAGCAGTACTTC.

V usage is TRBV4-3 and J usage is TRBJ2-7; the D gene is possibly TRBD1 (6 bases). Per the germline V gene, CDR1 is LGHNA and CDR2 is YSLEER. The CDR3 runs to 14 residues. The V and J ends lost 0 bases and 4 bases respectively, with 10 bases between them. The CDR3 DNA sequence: TGCGCCAGCAGCCAAGATGGGCAGGGGTACGAGCAGTACTTC. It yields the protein CASSQDGQGYEQYF.

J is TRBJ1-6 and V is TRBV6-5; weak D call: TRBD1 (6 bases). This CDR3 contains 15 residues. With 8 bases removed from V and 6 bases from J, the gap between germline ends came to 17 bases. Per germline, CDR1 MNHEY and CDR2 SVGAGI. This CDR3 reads CASRAGVVINSPLHF. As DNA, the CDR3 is TGTGCCAGCCGGGCAGGGGTGGTCATTAATTCACCCCTCCACTTT.

CDR3 residues: CASGRAGYGYTF. The CDR3 nucleotides are TGTGCCAGCGGGCGGGCGGGTTATGGCTACACCTTC. The J gene is TRBJ1-2, the V gene TRBV6-5; D not certain. The length of the CDR3 is 12 residues. The ends were cut back, 8 bases at V and 5 bases at J, with 12 bases in the middle. Germline CDR1 is MNHEY and CDR2 is SVGAGI.

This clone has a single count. This CDR3 is CASSQGPGGLREQYF. CDR3 sequence (DNA): TGCGCCAGCAGCCAAGGGCCAGGGGGACTTAGGGAGCAGTACTTC. The chain employs TRBV4-3 and TRBJ2-7, with D perhaps TRBD1 (7 bases). The CDR3 extends over 15 amino acids. From germline, CDR1 is LGHNA and CDR2 YSLEER. V gave up 1 base and J gave up 7 bases, with 17 bases separating them.

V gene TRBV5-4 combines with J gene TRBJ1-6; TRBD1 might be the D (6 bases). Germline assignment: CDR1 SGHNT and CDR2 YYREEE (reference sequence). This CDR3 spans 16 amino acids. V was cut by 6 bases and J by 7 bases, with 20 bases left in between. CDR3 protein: CASTFKGGLRNSPLHF. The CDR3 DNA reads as TGTGCCAGCACCTTCAAGGGGGGGCTGAGAAATTCACCCCTCCACTTT.

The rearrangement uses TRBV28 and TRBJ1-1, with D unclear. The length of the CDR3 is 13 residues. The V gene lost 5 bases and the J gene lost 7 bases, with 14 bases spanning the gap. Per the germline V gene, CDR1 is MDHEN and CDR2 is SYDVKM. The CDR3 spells CASSPTAVGEAFF. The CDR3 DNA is TGTGCCAGCAGTCCCACAGCGGTGGGTGAAGCTTTCTTT.

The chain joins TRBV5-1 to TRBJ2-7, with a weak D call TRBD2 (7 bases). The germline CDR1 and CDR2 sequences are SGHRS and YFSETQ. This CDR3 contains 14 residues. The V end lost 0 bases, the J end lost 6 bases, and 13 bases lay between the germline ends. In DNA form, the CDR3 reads TGCGCCAGCAGCTTGGTGGGGGGGCACGGCGAGCAGTACTTC. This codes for CASSLVGGHGEQYF.

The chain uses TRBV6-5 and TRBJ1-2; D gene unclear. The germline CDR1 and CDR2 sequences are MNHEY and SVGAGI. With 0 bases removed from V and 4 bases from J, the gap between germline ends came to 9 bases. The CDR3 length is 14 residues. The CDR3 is CASSYSGGLYGYTF. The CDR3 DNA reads TGTGCCAGCAGTTACTCTGGCGGCCTCTATGGCTACACCTTC.

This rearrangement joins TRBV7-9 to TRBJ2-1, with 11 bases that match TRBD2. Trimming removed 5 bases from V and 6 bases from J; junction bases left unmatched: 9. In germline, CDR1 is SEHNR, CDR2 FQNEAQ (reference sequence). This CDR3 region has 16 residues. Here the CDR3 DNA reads TGTGCCAGCAGCCTTATTCTAGCGGGGGGCCCCAATGAGCAGTTCTTC. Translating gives CASSLILAGGPNEQFF.

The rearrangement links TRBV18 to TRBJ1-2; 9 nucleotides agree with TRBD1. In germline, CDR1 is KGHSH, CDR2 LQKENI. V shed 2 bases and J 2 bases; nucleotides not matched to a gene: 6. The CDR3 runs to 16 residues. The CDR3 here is CASSPGGQGTNYGYTF. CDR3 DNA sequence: TGTGCCAGCTCACCAGGGGGACAGGGTACGAACTATGGCTACACCTTC.

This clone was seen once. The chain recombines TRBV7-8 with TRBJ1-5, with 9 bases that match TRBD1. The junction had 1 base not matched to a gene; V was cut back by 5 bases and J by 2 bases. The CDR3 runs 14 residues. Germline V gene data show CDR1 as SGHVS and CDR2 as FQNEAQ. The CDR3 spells CASSRTGGNQPQHF. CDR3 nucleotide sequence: TGTGCCAGCAGCAGGACAGGGGGCAATCAGCCCCAGCATTTT.

The DNA for the CDR3 is TGCGCCAGCACCCCCCGGGGGTTAGACAATGAGCAGTTCTTC. It codes for CASTPRGLDNEQFF. The chain carries TRBV5-1 and TRBJ2-1; D is possibly TRBD2 (6 bases). CDR3 length equals 14 residues. CDR1 SGHRS and CDR2 YFSETQ come from the germline V gene. V shed 6 bases and J shed 5 bases, with 15 bases lying between them.

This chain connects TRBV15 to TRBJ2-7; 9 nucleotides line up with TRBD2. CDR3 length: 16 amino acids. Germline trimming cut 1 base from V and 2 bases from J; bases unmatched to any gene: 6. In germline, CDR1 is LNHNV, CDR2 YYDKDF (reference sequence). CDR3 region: CATSRGAGGLTYEQYF. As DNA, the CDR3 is TGTGCCACCAGCAGAGGGGCGGGGGGGCTGACCTACGAGCAGTACTTC.